Presented here are 10 T cell receptor beta chains from one specimen sequenced in a study of cytomegalovirus exposure and HLA in healthy donors. Assay: immunoSEQ multiplex PCR; the TCRdb copy retains only in-frame clones and omits some. This sample has approximately 230,000 clones, with less than 90% found just once. The sample was PBMCs. The origin of the receptors is a man younger than 35 in good health and CMV-seropositive.

This chain links TRBV7-3 with TRBJ2-7; 9 bases fit TRBD2. The V gene's germline CDR1 is SGHTA and CDR2 FQGTGA. With V trimmed by 2 bases and J by 4 bases, 12 bases remained unmatched. This CDR3 is 17 amino acids long. The DNA for the CDR3 is TGTGCCAGCAGCTTATCATCAAAGCGGGGGGAAGTTTACGAGCAGTACTTC. Its translation: CASSLSSKRGEVYEQYF.

The chain couples TRBV30 to TRBJ1-2; D unclear. The ends were cut back, 2 bases at V and 4 bases at J, with 8 bases in the middle. The germline V gene encodes CDR1 GTSNPN and CDR2 SVGIG (reference sequence). The CDR3 totals 12 residues. The CDR3 reads CAWSLNSYGYTF. DNA for the CDR3: TGTGCCTGGAGTTTGAACAGCTATGGCTACACCTTC.

This chain links TRBV4-3 with TRBJ2-1; D is possibly TRBD2 (6 bases). The V gene lost 2 bases and the J gene lost 4 bases, with 18 bases spanning the gap. In germline, CDR1 is LGHNA, CDR2 YSLEER. This CDR3 contains 17 residues. CDR3 region: CASSQSPGGIMYNEQFF. The CDR3 coding sequence is TGCGCCAGCAGCCAATCCCCTGGCGGGATCATGTACAATGAGCAGTTCTTC.

The V gene is TRBV4-1, the J gene TRBJ2-7; TRBD2 aligns across 10 bases. Germline assignment: CDR1 MGHRA and CDR2 YSYEKL. The trim removed 0 bases at V and 4 bases at J, leaving 12 bases unmatched. The CDR3 spans 18 residues. The CDR3 sequence: CASSQDSVSGRPFYEQYF. Here the CDR3 DNA reads TGCGCCAGCAGCCAAGATTCGGTTAGCGGGAGGCCCTTTTACGAGCAGTACTTC.

This clone was counted a few times. The V and J genes are TRBV27 and TRBJ1-2; D unresolved. Germline V CDR1 and CDR2: MNHEY, SMNVEV (reference sequence). V was pared by 2 bases and J by 0 bases, with 4 bases between. This CDR3 is built from 13 residues. This CDR3 is CASSLEPNYGYTF. The DNA for the CDR3 is TGTGCCAGCAGTTTAGAACCTAACTATGGCTACACCTTC.

V gene TRBV11-2 combines with J gene TRBJ2-1, with TRBD2 matching 9 bases. Germline V CDR1 and CDR2: SGHAT, FQNNGV. V dropped 1 base and J dropped 7; count of bases not matched to a gene: 2. The length of the CDR3 is 14 residues. Here the CDR3 reads CASSLASGENEQFF. The DNA of the CDR3 is TGTGCCAGCAGCTTAGCTAGCGGGGAGAATGAGCAGTTCTTC. The full variable domain, in which reference TRBV11-2 and TRBJ2-1 provide the parts outside the CDR3, is EAGVAQSPRYKIIEKRQSVAFWCNPISGHATLYWYQQILGQGPKLLIQFQNNGVVDDSQLPKDRFSAERLKGVDSTLKIQPAKLEDSAVYLCASSLASGENEQFFGPGTRLTVL.

The chain employs TRBV5-6 and TRBJ1-4, with 7 positions matching TRBD1. With 0 bases clipped from V and 7 bases from J, the junction kept 6 bases outside the gene matches. CDR3 length: 15 residues. In germline, CDR1 is SGHDT, CDR2 YYEEEE. The DNA of the CDR3 is TGTGCCAGCAGCTTGGATCCCACAGGGGTTGAAAAACTGTTTTTT. Its protein product is CASSLDPTGVEKLFF.

The CDR3 loop reads CASGRQGLNTEAFF. In DNA, the CDR3 is TGTGCCAGCGGACGACAGGGGTTGAACACTGAAGCTTTCTTT. The J gene is TRBJ1-1, the V gene TRBV2, with 8 positions matching TRBD1. The CDR3 length is 14 residues. Germline V gene data show CDR1 as SNHLY and CDR2 as FYNNEI. Trimming at V came to 8 bases and at J to 0 bases, leaving 5 bases not matched to a gene.

J is TRBJ1-1 and V is TRBV10-3, with a tentative D call TRBD1 (5 bases). CDR1 and CDR2 (germline): ENHRY, SYGVKD. V shed 3 bases and J shed 6 bases, with 14 bases lying between them. The CDR3 is 14 amino acids. The CDR3 DNA follows: TGTGCCATCAGTGATTCAGTCGGGGCTGCTGAAGCTTTCTTT. It specifies CAISDSVGAAEAFF.

The rearrangement joins TRBV5-1 to TRBJ2-7; a weak D match, TRBD1 (6 bases). V was shortened by 4 bases and J by 3 bases, with 20 bases between the two germline ends. Germline V CDR1 and CDR2: SGHRS, YFSETQ. The CDR3 runs 16 residues. The chain's CDR3 is CASSGGLSRNHYEQYF. The CDR3 DNA reads TGCGCCAGCAGCGGGGGCCTGAGCAGGAATCACTACGAGCAGTACTTC.